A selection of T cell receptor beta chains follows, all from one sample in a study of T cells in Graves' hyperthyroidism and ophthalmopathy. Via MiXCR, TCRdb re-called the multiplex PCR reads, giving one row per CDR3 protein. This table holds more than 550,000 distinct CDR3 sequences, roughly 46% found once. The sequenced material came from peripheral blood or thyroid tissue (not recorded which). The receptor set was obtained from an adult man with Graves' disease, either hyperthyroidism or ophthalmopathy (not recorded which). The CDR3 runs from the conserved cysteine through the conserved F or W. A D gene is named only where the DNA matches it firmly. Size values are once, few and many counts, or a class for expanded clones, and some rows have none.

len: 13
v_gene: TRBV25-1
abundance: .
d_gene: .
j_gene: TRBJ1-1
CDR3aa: CASSEGHFGEAFF
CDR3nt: TGTGCCAGCAGTGAGGGGCATTTCGGTGAAGCTTTCTTT

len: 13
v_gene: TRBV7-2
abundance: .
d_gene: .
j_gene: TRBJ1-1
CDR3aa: CASSYDRTEEAFF
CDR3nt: TGTGCCAGCAGTTACGACAGGACAGAGGAAGCTTTCTTT

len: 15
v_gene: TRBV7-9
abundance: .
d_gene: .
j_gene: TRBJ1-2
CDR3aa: CASSLGLGGNYGYTF
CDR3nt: TGTGCCAGCAGCTTAGGGTTGGGGGGGAACTATGGCTACACCTTC

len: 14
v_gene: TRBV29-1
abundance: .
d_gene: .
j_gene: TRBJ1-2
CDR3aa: CSVEDARQGYGYTF
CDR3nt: TGCAGCGTTGAAGATGCGAGGCAGGGCTATGGCTACACCTTC

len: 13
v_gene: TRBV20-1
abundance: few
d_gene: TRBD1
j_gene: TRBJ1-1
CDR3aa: CSAVTGVVTEAFF
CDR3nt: TGCAGTGCTGTGACAGGGGTGGTTACTGAAGCTTTCTTT

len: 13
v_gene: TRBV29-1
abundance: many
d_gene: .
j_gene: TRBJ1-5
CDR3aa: CSVETGTDQPQHF
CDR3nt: TGCAGCGTTGAAACAGGGACTGATCAGCCCCAGCATTTT

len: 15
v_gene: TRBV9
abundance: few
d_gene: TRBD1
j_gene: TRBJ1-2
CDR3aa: CASSAGTGAIYGYTF
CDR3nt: TGTGCCAGCAGCGCCGGGACAGGGGCGATCTATGGCTACACCTTC

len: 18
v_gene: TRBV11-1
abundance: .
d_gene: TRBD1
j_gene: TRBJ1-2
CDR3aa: CASSLGRPGQGVGYGYTF
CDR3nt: TGTGCCAGCAGCTTAGGACGACCGGGACAGGGGGTTGGCTATGGCTACACCTTC

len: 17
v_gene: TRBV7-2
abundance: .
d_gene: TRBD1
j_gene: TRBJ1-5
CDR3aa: CASSQEPPWTGRQPQHF
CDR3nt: TGCGCCAGCAGCCAAGAACCCCCTTGGACAGGGCGACAGCCCCAGCATTTT

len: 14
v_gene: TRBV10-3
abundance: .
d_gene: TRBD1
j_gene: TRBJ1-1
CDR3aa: CAEDRSGPNTEAFF
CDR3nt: TGTGCCGAGGACAGGTCGGGACCGAACACTGAAGCTTTCTTT

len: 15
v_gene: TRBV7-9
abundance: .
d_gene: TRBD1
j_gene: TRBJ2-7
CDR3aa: CASSPPDRVTYEQYF
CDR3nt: TGTGCCAGCTCACCCCCGGACAGGGTGACCTACGAGCAGTACTTC

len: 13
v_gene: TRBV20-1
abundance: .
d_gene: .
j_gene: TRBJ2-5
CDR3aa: CSARGGADETQYF
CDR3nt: TGCAGTGCTAGAGGGGGGGCGGACGAGACCCAGTACTTC

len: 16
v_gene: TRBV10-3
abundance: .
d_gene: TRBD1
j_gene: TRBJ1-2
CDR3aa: CAISGPRQGTNYGYTF
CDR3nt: TGTGCCATCAGTGGACCGAGACAGGGGACTAACTATGGCTACACCTTC

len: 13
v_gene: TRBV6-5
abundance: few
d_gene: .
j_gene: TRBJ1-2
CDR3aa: CASSYFRSYGYTF
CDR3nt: TGTGCCAGCAGTTATTTCCGGAGCTATGGCTACACCTTC

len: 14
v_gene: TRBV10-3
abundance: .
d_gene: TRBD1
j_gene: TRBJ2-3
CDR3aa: CAISSGGSTDTQYF
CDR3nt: TGTGCCATCAGTTCAGGGGGCAGCACAGATACGCAGTATTTT

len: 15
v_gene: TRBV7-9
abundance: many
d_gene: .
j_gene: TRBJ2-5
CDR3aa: CASSLIGTRQETQYF
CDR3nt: TGTGCCAGCAGCTTAATTGGGACACGCCAAGAGACCCAGTACTTC

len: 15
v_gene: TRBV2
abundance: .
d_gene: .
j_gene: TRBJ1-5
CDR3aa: CASRDGGALNQPQHF
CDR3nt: TGTGCCAGCAGGGACGGGGGGGCACTTAATCAGCCCCAGCATTTT

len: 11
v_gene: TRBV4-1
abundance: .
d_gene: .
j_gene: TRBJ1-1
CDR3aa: CASSQGNEAFF
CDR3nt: TGCGCCAGCAGCCAGGGGAATGAAGCTTTCTTT

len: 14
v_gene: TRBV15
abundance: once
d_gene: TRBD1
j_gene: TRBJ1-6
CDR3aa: CAASSRDRDSPLHF
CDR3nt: TGTGCCGCCAGCAGCCGGGACAGGGATTCACCCCTCCACTTT

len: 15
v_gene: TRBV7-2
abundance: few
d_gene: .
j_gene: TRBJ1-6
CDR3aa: CASSYSGTINSPLHF
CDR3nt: TGTGCCAGCAGTTACTCTGGGACAATTAACTCACCCCTCCACTTT

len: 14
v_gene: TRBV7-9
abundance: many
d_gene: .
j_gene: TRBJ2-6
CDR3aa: CASSPHLRANVLTF
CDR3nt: TGTGCCAGCAGCCCCCATCTAAGGGCCAACGTCCTGACTTTC

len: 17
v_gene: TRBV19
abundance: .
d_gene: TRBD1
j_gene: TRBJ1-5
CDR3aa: CASRGGQGKGWFDPQHF
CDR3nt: TGTGCCAGTAGGGGCGGACAGGGAAAGGGGTGGTTCGATCCCCAGCATTTT

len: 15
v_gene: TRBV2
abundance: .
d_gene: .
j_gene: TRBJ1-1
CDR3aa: CASSDPGRMSTEAFF
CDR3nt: TGTGCCAGCAGCGATCCGGGACGGATGAGCACTGAAGCTTTCTTT

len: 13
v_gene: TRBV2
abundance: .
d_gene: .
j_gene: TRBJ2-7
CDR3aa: CASRYWQTYEQYF
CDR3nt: TGTGCCAGCAGATACTGGCAGACCTACGAGCAGTACTTC

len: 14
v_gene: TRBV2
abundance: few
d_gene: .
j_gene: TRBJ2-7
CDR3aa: CASSGGRVPYEQYF
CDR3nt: TGTGCCAGCAGTGGGGGACGGGTGCCCTACGAGCAGTACTTC

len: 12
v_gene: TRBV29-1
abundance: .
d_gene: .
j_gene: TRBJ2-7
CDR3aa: CSLELLSYEQYF
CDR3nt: TGCAGCTTGGAATTGCTTTCCTACGAGCAGTACTTC

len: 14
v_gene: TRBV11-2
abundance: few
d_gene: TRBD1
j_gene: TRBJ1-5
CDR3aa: CASRRQGFGQPQHF
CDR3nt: TGTGCCAGCCGGAGACAGGGGTTTGGTCAGCCCCAGCATTTT

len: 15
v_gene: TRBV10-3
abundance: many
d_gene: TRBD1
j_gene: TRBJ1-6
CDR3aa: CAISDGGTGYSPLHF
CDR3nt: TGTGCCATCAGTGATGGAGGGACAGGCTATTCACCCCTCCACTTT

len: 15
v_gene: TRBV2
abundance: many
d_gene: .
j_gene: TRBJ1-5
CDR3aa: CASSSGRADNQPQHF
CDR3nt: TGTGCCAGCAGTTCGGGGCGCGCGGACAATCAGCCCCAGCATTTT

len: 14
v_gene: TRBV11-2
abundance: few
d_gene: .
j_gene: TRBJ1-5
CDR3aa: CASSYSGGREPQHF
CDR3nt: TGTGCCAGCAGTTACTCTGGGGGGCGGGAGCCCCAGCATTTT

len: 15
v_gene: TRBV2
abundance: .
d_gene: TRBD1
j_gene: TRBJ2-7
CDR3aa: CASSLRGQGTYEQYF
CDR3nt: TGTGCCAGCAGTTTAAGGGGACAGGGAACCTACGAGCAGTACTTC

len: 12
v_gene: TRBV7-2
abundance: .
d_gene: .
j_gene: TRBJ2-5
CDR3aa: CASSDTGTKTDF
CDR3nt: TGTGCCAGCAGTGATACCGGGACAAAAACAGACTTC

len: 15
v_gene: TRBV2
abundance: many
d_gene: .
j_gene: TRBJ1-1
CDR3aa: CASTNEQGGVTEAFF
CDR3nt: TGTGCCAGCACCAACGAACAGGGTGGTGTCACTGAAGCTTTCTTT

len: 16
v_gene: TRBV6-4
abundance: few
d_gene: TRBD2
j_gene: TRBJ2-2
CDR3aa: CASSVLAGGSTGELFF
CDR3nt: TGTGCCAGCAGTGTACTAGCGGGAGGGAGCACCGGGGAGCTGTTTTTT

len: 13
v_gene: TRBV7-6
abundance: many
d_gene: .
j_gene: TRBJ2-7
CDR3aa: CASSSTRRAEQYF
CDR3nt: TGTGCCAGCAGCTCCACACGGAGGGCCGAGCAGTACTTC

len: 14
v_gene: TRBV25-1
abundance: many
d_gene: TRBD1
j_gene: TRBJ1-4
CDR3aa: CASSEQGAWEKLFF
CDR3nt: TGTGCCAGCAGTGAGCAGGGGGCTTGGGAAAAACTGTTTTTT

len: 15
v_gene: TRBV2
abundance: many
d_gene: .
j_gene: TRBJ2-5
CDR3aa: CASSGQEGVQETQYF
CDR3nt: TGTGCCAGCAGTGGGCAGGAAGGGGTCCAAGAGACCCAGTACTTC

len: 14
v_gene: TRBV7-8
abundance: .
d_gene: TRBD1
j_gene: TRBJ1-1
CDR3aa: CASTTTGVDTEAFF
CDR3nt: TGTGCCAGCACCACGACAGGGGTCGACACTGAAGCTTTCTTT

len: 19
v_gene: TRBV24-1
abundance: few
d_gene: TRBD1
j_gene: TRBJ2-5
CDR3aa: CATSDPVPGQGVGQETQYF
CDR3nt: TGTGCCACCAGTGACCCCGTTCCGGGACAGGGGGTAGGTCAAGAGACCCAGTACTTC

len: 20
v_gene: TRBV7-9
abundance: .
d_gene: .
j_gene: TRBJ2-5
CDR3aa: CASSLPYSRPSIPRQETQYF
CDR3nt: TGTGCCAGCAGCTTGCCCTACTCACGACCTAGCATACCTCGCCAAGAGACCCAGTACTTC

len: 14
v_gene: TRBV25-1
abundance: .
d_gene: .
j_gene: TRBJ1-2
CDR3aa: CASSEDNGMVGYTF
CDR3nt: TGCGCCAGCAGTGAGGATAATGGGATGGTTGGCTACACCTTC

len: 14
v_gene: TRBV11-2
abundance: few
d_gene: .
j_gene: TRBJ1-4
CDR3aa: CASSASAGDEKLFF
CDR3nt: TGTGCCAGCAGCGCATCAGCAGGGGACGAAAAACTGTTTTTT

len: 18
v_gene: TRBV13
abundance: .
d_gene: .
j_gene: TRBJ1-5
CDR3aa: CASSLDQQGYASNQPQHF
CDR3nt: TGTGCCAGCAGCTTAGATCAGCAGGGATACGCTAGCAATCAGCCCCAGCATTTT

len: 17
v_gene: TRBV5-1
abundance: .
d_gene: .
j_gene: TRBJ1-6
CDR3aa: CASSLLRGGATDSPLHF
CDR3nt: TGCGCCAGCAGCTTACTTCGCGGGGGGGCCACGGATTCACCCCTCCACTTT

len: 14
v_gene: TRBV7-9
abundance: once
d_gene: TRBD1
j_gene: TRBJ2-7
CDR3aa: CASSFGTGSSEQYF
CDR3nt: TGTGCCAGCAGCTTTGGGACAGGGAGTTCCGAGCAGTACTTC

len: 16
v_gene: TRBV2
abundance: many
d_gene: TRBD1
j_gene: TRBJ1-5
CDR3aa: CASRGTGVYSNQPQHF
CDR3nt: TGTGCCAGCAGGGGGACAGGGGTCTATAGCAATCAGCCCCAGCATTTT

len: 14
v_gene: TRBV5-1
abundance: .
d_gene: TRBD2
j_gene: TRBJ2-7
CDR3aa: CASSSSGPPNEQYF
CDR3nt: TGTGCCAGCAGCTCTAGCGGGCCTCCCAACGAGCAGTACTTC

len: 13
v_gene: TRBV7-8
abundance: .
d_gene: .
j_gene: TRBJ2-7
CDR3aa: CASSYRVAGEQYF
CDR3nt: TGTGCCAGCAGTTACAGGGTAGCGGGCGAGCAGTACTTC

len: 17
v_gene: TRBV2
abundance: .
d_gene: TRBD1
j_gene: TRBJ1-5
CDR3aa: CASSTDRGRGGNQPQHF
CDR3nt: TGTGCCAGCAGCACGGACAGGGGGCGCGGTGGCAATCAGCCCCAGCATTTT

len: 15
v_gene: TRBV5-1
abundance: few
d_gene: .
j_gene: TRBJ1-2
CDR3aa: CASSAAQGADYGYTF
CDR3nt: TGCGCCAGCAGCGCCGCACAGGGAGCGGACTATGGCTACACCTTC